A selection of T cell receptor beta chains follows, all from one sample in a study of post-analysis software for immune sequencing data. From the PCR reads, TCRdb called clonotypes with MiXCR, one entry per CDR3 protein. The sample records about 760,000 distinct CDR3 sequences, roughly 27% being singletons. Input material: blood. These receptors were obtained from a girl between 10 and 17 years old with multiple sclerosis. Each CDR3 is given with its conserved first and last residue.

V gene: TRBV5-1; J gene: TRBJ2-7; CDR3 protein: CASSLFRETYEQYF
V gene: TRBV20-1; J gene: TRBJ2-5; CDR3 protein: CSASPRQETQYF
V gene: TRBV3-1; J gene: TRBJ2-5; CDR3 protein: CASKIEIGYQETQYF
V gene: TRBV7-2; J gene: TRBJ1-2; CDR3 protein: CASSLRSGAYGYTF
V gene: TRBV6-4; J gene: TRBJ2-3; CDR3 protein: CASSDSDSGQGADTQYF
V gene: TRBV2; J gene: TRBJ1-1; CDR3 protein: CASRAGQPNTEAFF
V gene: TRBV6-5; J gene: -; CDR3 protein: CASSWGAYQETQFF
V gene: TRBV20-1; J gene: TRBJ2-6; CDR3 protein: CSAPTGGGSGANVLTF
V gene: TRBV28; J gene: TRBJ1-4; CDR3 protein: CASSLPSAGFNEKLFF
V gene: TRBV11-2; J gene: TRBJ1-2; CDR3 protein: CASSSRRFSNYGYTF
V gene: TRBV15; J gene: TRBJ2-5; CDR3 protein: CATSRDYRAEETQYF
V gene: TRBV4-1; J gene: TRBJ1-6; CDR3 protein: CASSTTGFWSPLHF
V gene: TRBV20-1; J gene: TRBJ2-1; CDR3 protein: CSHRDTLKDEQFF